Each of the 26 T cell receptor beta chains below was sequenced from the same sample in a study. Each CDR3 protein is one row after TCRdb ran MiXCR on the RT-PCR reads. Among hundreds of thousands of distinct CDR3 sequences listed, 14% were seen once. The material sequenced was memory CD4+ T cells from blood. Receptors were obtained from a female donor in good health, serving as a healthy control.

The chain is built from TRBV5-1 and TRBJ2-3; 9 bases fit TRBD1. This CDR3 spans 15 amino acids. J was trimmed by 2 bases and V by 4 bases; bases with no gene match: 5. Germline V lookup: CDR1 SGHRS, CDR2 YFSETQ. DNA of the CDR3: TGCGCCAGCAGCGTCGGGACAGGGTTCACAGATACGCAGTATTTT. This translates into CASSVGTGFTDTQYF.

This clonotype was counted ten times or more. J is TRBJ2-5 and V is TRBV20-1; TRBD2 aligns across 10 bases. Trimming cost V 0 bases and J 11 bases; bases outside gene matches: 9. Germline V gene data show CDR1 as DFQATT and CDR2 as SNEGSKA (reference sequence). The CDR3 covers 14 residues. CDR3 coding DNA: TGCAGTGCTAGAGATCGAGCTAGCGGGAGCGCACAGTACTTC. Amino acids: CSARDRASGSAQYF.

This clonotype appeared many times. V is TRBV5-1 and J is TRBJ1-1, with 9 nucleotides matching TRBD1. The CDR3 spans 16 residues. V gave up 4 bases and J gave up 0 bases; unmatched junction bases: 7. Per germline, CDR1 SGHRS and CDR2 YFSETQ. CDR3 in DNA: TGCGCCAGCAGCCACGCAGGGACAGGGATGAACACTGAAGCTTTCTTT. As protein: CASSHAGTGMNTEAFF.

In this sample, this clonotype turned up a few times. The J gene is TRBJ2-3, the V gene TRBV29-1; unclear D gene. The CDR3 covers 11 residues. The V end was cut by 6 bases, the J end by 5 bases, with 9 bases between. The V gene's germline CDR1 is SQVTM and CDR2 ANQGSEA. The CDR3 spells CSVFLGDTQYF. DNA for the CDR3: TGCAGCGTCTTCCTAGGAGATACGCAGTATTTT.

The V gene is TRBV19, the J gene TRBJ1-5; D might be TRBD1 (5 bases). CDR3 length: 14 amino acids. Germline V lookup: CDR1 LNHDA, CDR2 SQIVND (reference sequence). Deletions cut 10 bases from V and 2 bases from J, with 15 bases between. CDR3 bases: TGTGCCACCTCGAGAGGGACGGGCAATCAGCCCCAGCATTTT. It translates to CATSRGTGNQPQHF.

The table lists this clonotype with many counts. The rearrangement joins TRBV5-6 to TRBJ2-1, with D possibly called TRBD1 or TRBD2 (7 bases each). The V end was cut by 0 bases, the J end by 0 bases, with 25 bases between. Germline lookup yields CDR1 SGHDT and CDR2 YYEEEE. This CDR3 comprises 21 residues. The CDR3 sequence: CASSLGFRGGVGDRSYNEQFF. Written as DNA, the CDR3 is TGTGCCAGCAGCTTGGGATTCAGGGGGGGAGTCGGGGACCGCTCCTACAATGAGCAGTTCTTC.

In this sample, this clonotype turned up a few times. This chain links TRBV25-1 with TRBJ1-5; D is undetermined. Germline loops: CDR1 MGHDK, CDR2 SYGVNS. The V end was cut by 1 base, the J end by 6 bases, with 4 bases between. The CDR3 is made up of 12 amino acids. CDR3 in amino acids: CASSELGQPQHF. The CDR3 bases are TGTGCCAGCAGTGAATTGGGTCAGCCCCAGCATTTT.

In this sample, this clonotype turned up a few times. The gene calls are TRBV7-2 and TRBJ2-5; no clear D gene. In germline, CDR1 is SGHTA, CDR2 FQGNSA. Between the trimmed V and J ends, which lost 3 bases and 0 bases, there was a span of 11 bases. This CDR3 is built from 15 residues. DNA for the CDR3: TGTGCCAGCAGCTTCCAAGTAGACAACCAAGAGACCCAGTACTTC. Translated, it gives CASSFQVDNQETQYF.

Regarding this clonotype: The junction departs from the called germline gene at one end, perhaps through a read error. The chain combines TRBV6-1 with TRBJ1-1; 7 positions match TRBD1. The CDR3 extends over 14 amino acids. Germline V gene data show CDR1 as MNHNS and CDR2 as SASEGT. In nucleotides, the CDR3 is TGTGCCAGCAGTGATAAGGGGGCGCGAACTGAATCTTTCTTT. Translated: CASSDKGARTESFF.

This clonotype was observed a few times. This chain connects TRBV27 to TRBJ2-7; 11 nucleotides align to TRBD2. The germline CDR1 and CDR2 sequences are MNHEY and SMNVEV (reference sequence). V was pared by 7 bases and J by 3 bases, with 5 bases of the junction left unmatched. The CDR3 is made up of 14 amino acids. The CDR3 bases are TGTGCCAGCATCCGGACTAGCGGGTACTACGAGCAGTACTTC. This codes for CASIRTSGYYEQYF.

The chain employs TRBV6-6 and TRBJ1-1; D remains ambiguous. V was cut by 5 bases and J by 1 base, with 11 bases left in between. This CDR3 region has 14 residues. Germline-derived CDR1 and CDR2 are MNHNY and SVGAGI (reference sequence). The CDR3 DNA reads TGTGCCAGCAGTCCCTGGACGGAGAACACTGAAGCTTTCTTT. Amino acids: CASSPWTENTEAFF.

This clonotype was detected only a few times. The chain carries TRBV27 and TRBJ1-2; 7 positions agree with TRBD1. This CDR3 contains 14 residues. The J segment lost 2 bases and the V segment lost 6 bases, leaving 6 bases of the junction unmatched. Germline assignment: CDR1 MNHEY and CDR2 SMNVEV (reference sequence). The CDR3 region is CASRATGDNYGYTF. Here the CDR3 DNA reads TGTGCCAGCAGGGCCACAGGGGACAACTATGGCTACACCTTC.

The chain has TRBV3-1 and TRBJ2-3, with 7 bases that match TRBD2. V trimming: 4 bases; J trimming: 0 bases; junction bases outside the gene matches: 4. The length of the CDR3 is 15 residues. Germline CDR1 reads LGHDT; CDR2 reads YNNKEL (reference sequence). Written as DNA, the CDR3 is TGTGCCAGCAGCCCCACTAGCGATAGCACAGATACGCAGTATTTT. Translation: CASSPTSDSTDTQYF.

This clonotype was recorded a few times. The rearrangement uses TRBV5-5 and TRBJ1-2; D remains ambiguous. V was cut by 4 bases and J by 2 bases, with 15 bases left in between. This CDR3 contains 15 residues. From germline, CDR1 is SGHKS and CDR2 YYEKEE (reference sequence). CDR3 amino acids: CASSPRRVLNYGYTF. CDR3 sequence (DNA): TGTGCCAGCAGCCCCCGACGGGTACTCAACTATGGCTACACCTTC.

The chain uses TRBV7-9 and TRBJ1-1; TRBD1 matches at 7 bases. The V gene's germline CDR1 is SEHNR and CDR2 FQNEAQ (reference sequence). The ends lost 5 bases at V and 1 base at J; junction bases unmatched: 10. This CDR3 is built from 16 residues. The DNA of the CDR3 is TGTGCCAGCAGCCCCCAGGGGGGCAGGGCGAACACTGAAGCTTTCTTT. Protein: CASSPQGGRANTEAFF.

At least ten counts were recorded for this clonotype. The chain has TRBV5-6 and TRBJ2-7; possible D gene TRBD1, 5 bases. Germline V gene sequence: CDR1 SGHDT, CDR2 YYEEEE. The V gene lost 5 bases and the J gene lost 0 bases, with 6 bases spanning the gap. This CDR3 is 12 amino acids long. The CDR3 DNA follows: TGTGCCAGCAGAGGGGTCTCCTACGAGCAGTACTTC. Its protein is CASRGVSYEQYF.

A few counts support this clonotype. V gene TRBV6-6 combines with J gene TRBJ2-1, with a possible D match to TRBD1 (6 bases). The CDR3 consists of 13 residues. Germline CDR1 is MNHNY and CDR2 is SVGAGI (reference sequence). V lost 5 bases and J lost 10, with 15 bases in between. The CDR3: CASSPRGLGEQFF. The CDR3 DNA reads as TGTGCCAGCAGTCCCAGGGGCCTCGGAGAGCAGTTCTTC.

This clonotype has ten or more counts. The chain is built from TRBV28 and TRBJ1-2; no clear D. CDR3 length: 11 amino acids. Germline CDR1 MDHEN, CDR2 SYDVKM. V dropped 8 bases and J dropped 3 bases, with 7 bases sitting between them. The CDR3 DNA follows: TGTGCCAGCTCGGATGACTATGGCTACACCTTC. Translated: CASSDDYGYTF.

The chain carries TRBV7-2 and TRBJ1-1; perhaps TRBD1 as D (5 bases). Trimming shortened V by 0 bases and J by 5 bases, and 13 bases separated the two germline ends. Germline loops: CDR1 SGHTA, CDR2 FQGNSA. This CDR3 has 15 residues. CDR3 residues: CASSLASVPGTEAFF. The CDR3 DNA is TGTGCCAGCAGCTTAGCGAGCGTCCCAGGGACTGAAGCTTTCTTT.

This clonotype was seen at least ten times. CDR3 in amino acids: CASSDGDYGYTF. DNA of the CDR3: TGCGCCAGCAGCGACGGGGACTATGGCTACACCTTC. This chain connects TRBV4-3 to TRBJ1-2; D is uncertain. In germline, CDR1 is LGHNA, CDR2 YSLEER. V was trimmed by 5 bases and J by 3 bases, leaving 7 bases between them. The CDR3 sequence is 12 residues long.

In this sample, this clonotype turned up a few times. The gene calls are TRBV15 and TRBJ2-3, with 15 bases lining up with TRBD2. Germline CDR1 is LNHNV and CDR2 is YYDKDF (reference sequence). With 8 bases clipped from V and 3 bases from J, the junction kept 12 bases outside the gene matches. The CDR3 runs to 18 residues. The CDR3 loop is CATARGGGTSGRTDTQYF. DNA of the CDR3: TGTGCCACCGCCCGCGGGGGGGGGACTAGCGGGAGGACAGATACGCAGTATTTT.

This clonotype was observed a few times. The chain couples TRBV2 to TRBJ2-7, with 9 nucleotides matching TRBD1. Germline loops: CDR1 SNHLY, CDR2 FYNNEI. Trimming at V came to 7 bases and at J to 4 bases, leaving 11 bases not matched to a gene. The CDR3 is 15 residues long. The CDR3 DNA follows: TGTGCCAGCACATTCGCCGGGACAGGGTCTTACGAGCAGTACTTC. As protein: CASTFAGTGSYEQYF.

This clonotype was counted once. This chain joins TRBV3-1 and TRBJ1-1, with TRBD1 matching over 8 bases. This CDR3 has 14 residues. The V gene's germline CDR1 is LGHDT and CDR2 YNNKEL (reference sequence). Trimming removed 4 bases from V and 4 bases from J; junction bases left unmatched: 5. The CDR3 loop is CASSPRTGTTEAFF. As DNA, the CDR3 is TGTGCCAGCAGCCCAAGGACAGGGACCACTGAAGCTTTCTTT.

The CDR3 loop reads CASSPKGQGHEYF. CDR3 sequence (DNA): TGTGCCAGCAGCCCAAAGGGGCAGGGACACGAGTACTTC. The chain joins TRBV7-2 to TRBJ2-7, with D maybe TRBD1 (6 bases). Between the trimmed V and J ends, which lost 5 bases and 11 bases, there was a span of 19 bases. The CDR3 is 13 residues long. Germline V lookup: CDR1 SGHTA, CDR2 FQGNSA. The full variable domain, with the rest looked up from reference TRBV7-2 and TRBJ2-7, is GAGVSQSPSNKVTEKGKDVELRCDPISGHTALYWYRQSLGQGLEFLIYFQGNSAPDKSGLPSDRFSAERTGGSVSTLTIQRTQQEDSAVYLCASSPKGQGHEYFGPGTRLTVT.

This clonotype was found a few times. The chain is built from TRBV6-6 and TRBJ2-5; 10 nucleotides match TRBD2. Germline V lookup: CDR1 MNHNY, CDR2 SVGAGI (reference sequence). Trimming took 5 bases from V and 5 from J; bases not matched to a gene: 8. This CDR3 region has 15 residues. The CDR3 DNA sequence: TGTGCCAGCAGTCCCCGACTAGCGGGTCACGAGACCCAGTACTTC. Its protein product is CASSPRLAGHETQYF.

In its sample, this clonotype was seen a few times. V gene TRBV12-3 or TRBV12-4 combines with J gene TRBJ2-7; a weak D match, TRBD2 (6 bases). The ends were cut back, 7 bases at V and 6 bases at J, with 19 bases in the middle. This CDR3 is 14 amino acids long. CDR3 protein: CASNPEGASAEQYF. The CDR3 nucleotides read TGTGCCAGCAACCCGGAGGGAGCTTCCGCCGAGCAGTACTTC.